A selection of T cell receptor beta chains follows, all from one sample in a study of human T cells and chemical hapten exposure. TCRdb re-called the RACE reads with MiXCR, one entry per CDR3 protein. Of approximately 86,000 distinct CDR3 sequences in the sample, roughly a tenth were seen once. The sample in question was whole blood, obtained in connection with sensitization to the hapten diphenylcyclopropenone (DPC). The receptors derive from a woman aged 25 to 39 with alopecia areata. Some clones in this sample may be carry-over from other donors' samples. Each CDR3 is given with its conserved first and last residue. A D gene is named only where the DNA matches it firmly.

v_call	j_call	d_call	cdr3_aa
TRBV3-1	TRBJ2-3	-	CASSQAGDPTDTQYF
TRBV9	TRBJ2-7	TRBD1	CASSARQGYEQYF
TRBV6-2/TRBV6-3	TRBJ1-2	TRBD1	CASSLGQGARGYTF
TRBV5-4	TRBJ2-2	TRBD2	CASSQGLADNTGELFF
TRBV6-2/TRBV6-3	TRBJ1-1	TRBD1	CASRPDRANTEAFF
TRBV6-4	TRBJ2-3	TRBD1	CASSEGQGGTDTQYF
TRBV6-1	TRBJ1-5	TRBD1	CASSLTGVQPQHF
TRBV27	TRBJ2-2	-	CASRRDTLTGELFF
TRBV4-1	TRBJ1-2	-	CASSQVLDYGYTF
TRBV29-1	TRBJ1-3	-	CSVDVSGNTIYF
TRBV5-8	TRBJ2-2	-	CASSLRLRPNTGELFF
TRBV9	TRBJ1-5	-	CASSVDGGSNQPQHF
TRBV5-5	TRBJ1-5	-	CASSLWGGDQPQHF
TRBV4-1	TRBJ2-5	TRBD2	CASSQERVSGGALGETQYF
TRBV7-9	TRBJ2-4	-	CASTQEGPKNIQYF
TRBV28	TRBJ1-2	-	CASTGRVSYTF
TRBV4-2	TRBJ1-1	-	CASSQEVGGGNTEAFF
TRBV7-6	TRBJ2-7	-	CASSQSSASYEQYF
TRBV9	TRBJ1-5	-	CASSVEPSSNQPQHF
TRBV29-1	TRBJ1-1	-	CSVIDSNTEAFF
TRBV18	TRBJ1-2	-	CASSRGYGYTF
TRBV28	TRBJ2-1	TRBD2	CASSLRLAGLDEQFF
TRBV29-1	TRBJ2-7	-	CSVEAGDSYEQYF
TRBV28	TRBJ2-1	-	CASSFLAVRDEQFF
TRBV28	TRBJ2-1	TRBD2	CASRRTSGGFNEQFF
TRBV12-3/TRBV12-4	TRBJ2-5	-	CASSTRGVGTQYF
TRBV20-1	TRBJ2-5	TRBD1	CSVRGAGTGETQYF
TRBV27	TRBJ1-1	TRBD1	CASKKGQGVTEAFF
TRBV28	TRBJ2-2	-	CASRQGTGELFF
TRBV7-2	TRBJ1-2	-	CASSGRPYGYTF
TRBV6-6	TRBJ2-4	-	CASRLPGTDLFF
TRBV7-2	TRBJ2-1	-	CASSGTGISSYNEQFF
TRBV5-5	TRBJ1-5	-	CASSGGNQPQHF
TRBV11-2	TRBJ1-6	-	CASSPRLDSPLHF
TRBV7-8	TRBJ1-2	-	CASSLELSGYGYTF
TRBV2	TRBJ1-5	TRBD1	CASRTGDHGNQPQHF
TRBV20-1	TRBJ1-5	-	CSANGMDGDNQPQHF
TRBV4-3	TRBJ1-1	-	CASSQTQGWYTEAFF
TRBV11-2	TRBJ1-2	-	CASSLDPKGTSYTF
TRBV9	TRBJ2-5	TRBD1	CASSVTGTANAETQYF
TRBV4-1	TRBJ1-4	-	CASSQPDVLATLGEKLFF
TRBV20-1	TRBJ2-2	-	CSARKATGELFF